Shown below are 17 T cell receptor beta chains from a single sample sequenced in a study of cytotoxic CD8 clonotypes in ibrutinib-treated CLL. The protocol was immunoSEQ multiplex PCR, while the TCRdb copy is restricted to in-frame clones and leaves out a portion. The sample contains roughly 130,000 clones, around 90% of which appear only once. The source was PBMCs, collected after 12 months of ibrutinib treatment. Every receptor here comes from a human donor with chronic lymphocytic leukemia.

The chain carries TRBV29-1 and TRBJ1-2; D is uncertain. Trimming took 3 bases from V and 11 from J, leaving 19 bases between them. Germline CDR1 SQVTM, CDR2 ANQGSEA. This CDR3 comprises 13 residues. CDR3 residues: CSVEGRLHGGYTF. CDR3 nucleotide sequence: TGCAGCGTTGAGGGTAGGCTACATGGAGGTTACACCTTC. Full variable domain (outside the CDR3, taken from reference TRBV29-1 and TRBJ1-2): SAVISQKPSRDICQRGTSLTIQCQVDSQVTMMFWYRQQPGQSLTLIATANQGSEATYESGFVIDKFPISRPNLTFSTLTVSNMSPEDSSIYLCSVEGRLHGGYTFGSGTRLTVV.

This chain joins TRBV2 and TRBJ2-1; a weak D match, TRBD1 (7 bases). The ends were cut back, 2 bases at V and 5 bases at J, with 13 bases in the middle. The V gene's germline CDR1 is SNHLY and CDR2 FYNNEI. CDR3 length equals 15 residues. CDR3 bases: TGTGCCAGCAGTGAACGGGAGACAGGGAACAATGAGCAGTTCTTC. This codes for CASSERETGNNEQFF.

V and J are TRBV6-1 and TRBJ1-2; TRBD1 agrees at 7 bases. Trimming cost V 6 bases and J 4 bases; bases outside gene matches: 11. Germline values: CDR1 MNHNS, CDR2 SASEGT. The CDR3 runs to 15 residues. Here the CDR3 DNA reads TGTGCCAGCAGGGGGGGACAGCTCACCCTCTATGGCTACACCTTC. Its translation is CASRGGQLTLYGYTF.

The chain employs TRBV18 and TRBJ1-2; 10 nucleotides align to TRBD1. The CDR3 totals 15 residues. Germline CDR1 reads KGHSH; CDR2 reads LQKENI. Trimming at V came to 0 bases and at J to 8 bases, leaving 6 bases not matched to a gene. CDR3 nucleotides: TGTGCCAGCTCACCACCGGCGGGACAGGGGAGGGGCTACACCTTC. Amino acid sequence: CASSPPAGQGRGYTF. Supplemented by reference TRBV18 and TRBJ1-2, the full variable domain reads NAGVMQNPRHLVRRRGQEARLRCSPMKGHSHVYWYRQLPEEGLKFMVYLQKENIIDESGMPKERFSAEFPKEGPSILRIQQVVRGDSAAYFCASSPPAGQGRGYTFGSGTRLTVV.

The CDR3 loop reads CASSILDRYNQPQHF. Written as DNA, the CDR3 is TGTGCCAGTAGTATTTTGGACAGGTACAATCAGCCCCAGCATTTT. The chain employs TRBV19 and TRBJ1-5, with 7 bases aligning to TRBD1. Per germline, CDR1 LNHDA and CDR2 SQIVND (reference sequence). The V gene end was trimmed by 3 bases and the J gene end by 3 bases; junction bases not matched to a gene: 5. This CDR3 is 15 amino acids long.

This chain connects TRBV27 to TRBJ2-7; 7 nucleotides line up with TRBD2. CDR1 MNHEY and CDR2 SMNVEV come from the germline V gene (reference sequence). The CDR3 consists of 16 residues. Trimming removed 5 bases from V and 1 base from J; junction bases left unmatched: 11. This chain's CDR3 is CASSGLAGRSSYEQYF. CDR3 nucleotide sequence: TGTGCCAGCAGTGGGCTTGCCGGGAGGTCGTCCTACGAGCAGTACTTC.

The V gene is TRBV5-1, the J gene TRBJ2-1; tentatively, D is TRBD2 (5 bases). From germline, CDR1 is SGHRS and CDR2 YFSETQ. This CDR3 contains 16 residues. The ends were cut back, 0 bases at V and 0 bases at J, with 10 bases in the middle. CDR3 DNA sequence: TGCGCCAGCAGCTTGGCCGTAGGGAGCTCCTACAATGAGCAGTTCTTC. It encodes CASSLAVGSSYNEQFF.

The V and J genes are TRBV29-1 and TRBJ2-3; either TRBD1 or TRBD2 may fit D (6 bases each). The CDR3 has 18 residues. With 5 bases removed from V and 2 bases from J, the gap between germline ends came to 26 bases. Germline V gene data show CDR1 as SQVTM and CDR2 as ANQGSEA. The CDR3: CSVSQGIERLGFTDTQYF. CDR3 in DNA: TGCAGCGTTAGCCAGGGGATAGAAAGACTAGGATTCACAGATACGCAGTATTTT.

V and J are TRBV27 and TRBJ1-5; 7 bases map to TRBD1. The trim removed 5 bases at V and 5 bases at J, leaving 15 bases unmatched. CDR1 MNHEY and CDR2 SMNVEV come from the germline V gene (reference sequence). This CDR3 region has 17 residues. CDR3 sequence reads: CASSPRARKQGDQPQHF. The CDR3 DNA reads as TGTGCCAGCAGTCCCCGAGCCCGAAAGCAGGGGGATCAGCCCCAGCATTTT.

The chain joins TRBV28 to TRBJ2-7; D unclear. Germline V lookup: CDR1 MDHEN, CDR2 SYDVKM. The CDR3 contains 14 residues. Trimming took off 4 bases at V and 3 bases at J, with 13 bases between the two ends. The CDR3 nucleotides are TGTGCCAGCAGTTCCCCGGCGGAGTTCTACGAGCAGTACTTC. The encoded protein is CASSSPAEFYEQYF.

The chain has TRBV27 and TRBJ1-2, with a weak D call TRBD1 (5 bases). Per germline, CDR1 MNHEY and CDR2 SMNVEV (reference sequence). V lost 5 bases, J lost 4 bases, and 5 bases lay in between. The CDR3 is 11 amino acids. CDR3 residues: CASSGAYGYTF. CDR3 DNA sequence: TGTGCCAGCAGTGGGGCCTATGGCTACACCTTC.

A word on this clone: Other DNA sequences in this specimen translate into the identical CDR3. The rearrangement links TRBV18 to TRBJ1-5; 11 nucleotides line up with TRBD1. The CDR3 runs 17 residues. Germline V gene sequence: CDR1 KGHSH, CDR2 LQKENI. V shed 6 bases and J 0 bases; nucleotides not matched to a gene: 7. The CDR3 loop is CASSPGTGGYSNQPQHF. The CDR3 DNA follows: TGTGCCAGCTCGCCCGGGACAGGGGGATATAGCAATCAGCCCCAGCATTTT.

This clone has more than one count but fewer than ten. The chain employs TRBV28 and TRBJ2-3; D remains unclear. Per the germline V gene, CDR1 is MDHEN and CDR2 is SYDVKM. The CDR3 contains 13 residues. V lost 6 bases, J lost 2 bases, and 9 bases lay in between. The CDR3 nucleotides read TGTGCCAGCAGCTCCGGATACACAGATACGCAGTATTTT. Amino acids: CASSSGYTDTQYF. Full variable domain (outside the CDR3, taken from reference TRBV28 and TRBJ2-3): DVKVTQSSRYLVKRTGEKVFLECVQDMDHENMFWYRQDPGLGLRLIYFSYDVKMKEKGDIPEGYSVSREKKERFSLILESASTNQTSMYLCASSSGYTDTQYFGPGTRLTVL.

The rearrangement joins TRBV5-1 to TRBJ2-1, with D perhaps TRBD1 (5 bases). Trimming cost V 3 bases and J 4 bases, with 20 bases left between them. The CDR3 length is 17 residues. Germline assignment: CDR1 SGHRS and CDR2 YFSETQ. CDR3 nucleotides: TGCGCCAGCAGCTACCAAAAATACAGGAGAGAATACAATGAGCAGTTCTTC. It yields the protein CASSYQKYRREYNEQFF.

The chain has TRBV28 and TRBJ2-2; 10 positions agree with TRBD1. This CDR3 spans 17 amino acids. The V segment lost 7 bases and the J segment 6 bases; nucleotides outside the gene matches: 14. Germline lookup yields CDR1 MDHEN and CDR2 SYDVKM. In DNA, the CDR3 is TGTGCCAGCACCAAGGTCCGGGACAGGGGATTCGCCGGGGAGCTGTTTTTT. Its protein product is CASTKVRDRGFAGELFF.

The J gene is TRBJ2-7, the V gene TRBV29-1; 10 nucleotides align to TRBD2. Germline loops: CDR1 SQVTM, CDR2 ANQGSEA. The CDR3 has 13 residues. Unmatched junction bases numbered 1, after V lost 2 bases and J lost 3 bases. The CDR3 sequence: CSVELAGDYEQYF. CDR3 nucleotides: TGCAGCGTTGAACTAGCGGGAGACTACGAGCAGTACTTC.

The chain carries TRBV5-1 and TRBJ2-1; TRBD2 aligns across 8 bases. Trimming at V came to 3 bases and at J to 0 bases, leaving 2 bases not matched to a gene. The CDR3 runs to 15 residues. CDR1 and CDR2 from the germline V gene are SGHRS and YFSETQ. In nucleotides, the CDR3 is TGCGCCAGCAGCTCACTAGCGGACTCCTACAATGAGCAGTTCTTC. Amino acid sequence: CASSSLADSYNEQFF.